These 7 T cell receptor beta chains originate from one sample sequenced in a study of T-cell reconstitution after alpha-beta-depleted transplantation in children. TCRbeta library construction was performed incorporating unique molecular identifiers. One entry per CDR3 protein, called by TCRdb with MiXCR from the PCR reads. The data contain more than 90,000 distinct CDR3 sequences, around a tenth of them singletons. The sample here was PBMCs, taken before TCRalphabeta/CD19-depleted stem cell transplant. These receptors were collected from a boy aged 2 to 10 with acute lymphoblastic leukemia, due to receive a stem cell transplant.

This clonotype was seen a few times. The genes are TRBV20-1 and TRBJ2-7; 12 bases fit TRBD2. Trimming removed 0 bases from V and 3 bases from J; junction bases left unmatched: 18. The germline V gene has CDR1 DFQATT and CDR2 SNEGSKA (reference sequence). The CDR3 length is 20 residues. The CDR3 DNA follows: TGCAGTGCTAGAGAGAGGGCAGGGGGGCTAGCGGGAGGGCCGGACTACGAGCAGTACTTC. This encodes CSARERAGGLAGGPDYEQYF.

The rearrangement joins TRBV9 to TRBJ2-2; 7 positions agree with TRBD1. The CDR3 loop spans 15 amino acids. Germline V CDR1 and CDR2: SGDLS, YYNGEE. J was trimmed by 6 bases and V by 3 bases; bases with no gene match: 8. The CDR3 here is CASSAQTGIAGELFF. The CDR3 DNA sequence: TGTGCCAGCAGCGCCCAGACAGGGATCGCCGGGGAGCTGTTTTTT. Full variable domain (missing parts from reference TRBV9 and TRBJ2-2): DSGVTQTPKHLITATGQRVTLRCSPRSGDLSVYWYQQSLDQGLQFLIQYYNGEERAKGNILERFSAQQFPDLHSELNLSSLELGDSALYFCASSAQTGIAGELFFGEGSRLTVL.

This clonotype was seen a few times. The V gene is TRBV28, the J gene TRBJ2-7; TRBD1 matches at 12 bases. The junction had 5 bases not matched to a gene; V was cut back by 6 bases and J by 5 bases. Germline assignment: CDR1 MDHEN and CDR2 SYDVKM. The CDR3 is 14 amino acids. The CDR3 loop is CASRGQGALHEQYF. In nucleotides, the CDR3 is TGTGCCAGCAGGGGACAGGGGGCTCTCCACGAGCAGTACTTC.

Details on this clonotype: A single base separates this from a much larger clone, so it may be a read error. The rearrangement uses TRBV20-1 and TRBJ1-5; 9 nucleotides agree with TRBD1. The CDR3 runs 17 residues. Germline lookup yields CDR1 DFQATT and CDR2 SNEGSKA (reference sequence). CDR3 residues: CCARILGQGRSNQPQHF. In nucleotides, the CDR3 is TGCTGTGCTAGAATCCTGGGACAGGGACGAAGCAATCAGCCCCAGCATTTT.

This chain links TRBV20-1 with TRBJ1-1; D is unclear. Germline V CDR1 and CDR2: DFQATT, SNEGSKA (reference sequence). The CDR3 has 14 amino acids. V was shortened by 2 bases and J by 0 bases, with 10 bases between the two germline ends. The CDR3 nucleotides read TGCAGTGCTAGACTCGGGCCCATGAACACTGAAGCTTTCTTT. Translating gives CSARLGPMNTEAFF.

The rearrangement joins TRBV4-2 to TRBJ2-5; D is possibly TRBD1 or TRBD2 (6 bases each). The CDR3 contains 21 residues. Germline-derived CDR1 and CDR2 are LGHNA and YNFKEQ. V lost 0 bases and J 0 bases, leaving 26 bases between the germline ends. The CDR3 sequence: CASSQDMVGGILGGYQETQYF. Written as DNA, the CDR3 is TGTGCCAGCAGCCAAGACATGGTAGGGGGGATCCTTGGGGGATACCAAGAGACCCAGTACTTC.

This clonotype was detected a few times. The chain couples TRBV20-1 to TRBJ2-7, with D possibly being TRBD2 (6 bases). Germline CDR1 and CDR2: DFQATT and SNEGSKA (reference sequence). This CDR3 is built from 14 residues. Trimming removed 5 bases from V and 0 bases from J, with 14 bases in between. CDR3: CSAPPETSSYEQYF. CDR3 DNA sequence: TGCAGTGCTCCCCCTGAGACTAGCTCCTACGAGCAGTACTTC.